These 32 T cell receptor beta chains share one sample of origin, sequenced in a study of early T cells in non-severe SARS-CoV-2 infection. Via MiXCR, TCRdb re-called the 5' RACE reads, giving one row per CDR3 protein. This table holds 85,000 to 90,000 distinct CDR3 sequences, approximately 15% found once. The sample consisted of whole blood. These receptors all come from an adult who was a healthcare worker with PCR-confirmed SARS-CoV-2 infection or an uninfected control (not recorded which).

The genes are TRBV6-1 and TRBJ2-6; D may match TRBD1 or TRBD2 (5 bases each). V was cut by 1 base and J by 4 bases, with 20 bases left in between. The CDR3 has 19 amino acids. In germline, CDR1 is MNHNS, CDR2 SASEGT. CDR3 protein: CASSEVEGWKVRGANVLTF. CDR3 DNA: TGTGCCAGCAGTGAAGTAGAGGGGTGGAAGGTGCGCGGGGCCAACGTCCTGACTTTC.

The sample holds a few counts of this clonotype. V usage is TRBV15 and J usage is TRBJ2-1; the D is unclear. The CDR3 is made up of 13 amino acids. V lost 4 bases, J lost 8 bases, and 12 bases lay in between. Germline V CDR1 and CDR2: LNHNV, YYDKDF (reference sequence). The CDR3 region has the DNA TGTGCCACCAGCATCGCCTTTTCCGATGAGCAGTTCTTC. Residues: CATSIAFSDEQFF.

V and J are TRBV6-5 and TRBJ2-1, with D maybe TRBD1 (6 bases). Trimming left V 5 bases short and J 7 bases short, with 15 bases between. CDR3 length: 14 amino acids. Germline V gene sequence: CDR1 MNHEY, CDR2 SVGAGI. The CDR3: CASSKLQGRNEQFF. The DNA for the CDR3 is TGTGCCAGCAGTAAACTACAGGGTAGAAATGAGCAGTTCTTC.

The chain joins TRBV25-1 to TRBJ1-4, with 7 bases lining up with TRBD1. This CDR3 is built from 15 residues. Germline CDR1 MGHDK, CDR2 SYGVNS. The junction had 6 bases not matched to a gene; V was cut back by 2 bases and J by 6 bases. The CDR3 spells CASSEHTGVDEKLFF. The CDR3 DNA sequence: TGTGCCAGCAGTGAACATACAGGGGTCGATGAAAAACTGTTTTTT. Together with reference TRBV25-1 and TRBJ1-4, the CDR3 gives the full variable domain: EADIYQTPRYLVIGTGKKITLECSQTMGHDKMYWYQQDPGMELHLIHYSYGVNSTEKGDLSSESTVSRIRTEHFPLTLESARPSHTSQYLCASSEHTGVDEKLFFGSGTQLSVL.

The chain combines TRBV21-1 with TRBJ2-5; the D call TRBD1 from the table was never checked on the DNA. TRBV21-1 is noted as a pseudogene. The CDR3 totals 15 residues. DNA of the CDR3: TGTGCCAGCAGCCCCCAAGACAGACTCCAAGAGACCCAGTACTTC. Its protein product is CASSPQDRLQETQYF.

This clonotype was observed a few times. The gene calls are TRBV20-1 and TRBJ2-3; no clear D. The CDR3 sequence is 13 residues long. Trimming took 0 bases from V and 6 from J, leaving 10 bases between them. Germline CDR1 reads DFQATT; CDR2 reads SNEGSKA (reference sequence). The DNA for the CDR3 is TGCAGTGCTAGAGATAAACCTTCGGATACGCAGTATTTT. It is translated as CSARDKPSDTQYF.

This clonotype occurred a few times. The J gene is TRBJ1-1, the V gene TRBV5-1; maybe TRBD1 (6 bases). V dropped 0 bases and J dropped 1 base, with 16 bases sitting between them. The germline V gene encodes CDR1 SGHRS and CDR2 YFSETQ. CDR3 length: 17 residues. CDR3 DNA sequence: TGCGCCAGCAGCTTGGCGTCAGGGGTACGGGGGAACACTGAAGCTTTCTTT. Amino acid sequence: CASSLASGVRGNTEAFF.

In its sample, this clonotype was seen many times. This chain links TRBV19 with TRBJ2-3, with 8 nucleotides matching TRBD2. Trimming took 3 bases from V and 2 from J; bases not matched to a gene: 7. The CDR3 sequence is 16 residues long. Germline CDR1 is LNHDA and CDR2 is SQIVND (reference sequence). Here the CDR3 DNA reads TGTGCCAGTAGTATGTCCGCGGGAGGCTTCACAGATACGCAGTATTTT. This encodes CASSMSAGGFTDTQYF.

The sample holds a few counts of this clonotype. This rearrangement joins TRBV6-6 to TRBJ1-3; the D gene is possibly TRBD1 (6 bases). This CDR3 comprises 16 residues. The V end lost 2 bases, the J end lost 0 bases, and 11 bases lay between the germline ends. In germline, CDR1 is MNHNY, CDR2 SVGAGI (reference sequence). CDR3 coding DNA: TGTGCCAGCAGTTACCGTCACAGGGCCTCTGGAAACACCATATATTTT. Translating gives CASSYRHRASGNTIYF.

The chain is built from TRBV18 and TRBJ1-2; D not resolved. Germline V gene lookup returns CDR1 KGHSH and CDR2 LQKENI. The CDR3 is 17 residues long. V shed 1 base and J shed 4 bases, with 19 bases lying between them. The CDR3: CASSPLPDPGLSYGYTF. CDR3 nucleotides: TGTGCCAGCTCACCACTTCCGGACCCTGGCTTATCCTATGGCTACACCTTC. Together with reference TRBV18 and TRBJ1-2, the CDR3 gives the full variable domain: NAGVMQNPRHLVRRRGQEARLRCSPMKGHSHVYWYRQLPEEGLKFMVYLQKENIIDESGMPKERFSAEFPKEGPSILRIQQVVRGDSAAYFCASSPLPDPGLSYGYTFGSGTRLTVV.

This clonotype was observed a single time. The CDR3 nucleotides read TGTGCCAGCAGCTTAGGGGGACAGGTGTACCAAGAGACCCAGTACTTC. As protein: CASSLGGQVYQETQYF. The chain employs TRBV7-2 and TRBJ2-5; 8 bases map to TRBD1. Germline V gene data show CDR1 as SGHTA and CDR2 as FQGNSA. The CDR3 totals 16 residues. V was clipped by 1 base and J by 0 bases; unmatched bases: 4.

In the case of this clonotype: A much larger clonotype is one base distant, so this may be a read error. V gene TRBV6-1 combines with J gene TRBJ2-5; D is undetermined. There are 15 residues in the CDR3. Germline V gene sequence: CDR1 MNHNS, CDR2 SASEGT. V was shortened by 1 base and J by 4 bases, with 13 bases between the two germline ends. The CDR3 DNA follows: TGTGCCAGCAGTGAAGGACAAGCGATCGCAGAGACCCAGTACTTC. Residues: CASSEGQAIAETQYF.

The CDR3, as DNA: TGTGCCAGCTCACCCCTGGCAGGTTCAATTTCAGATACGCAGTATTTT. It is translated as CASSPLAGSISDTQYF. The chain employs TRBV18 and TRBJ2-3, with D uncertain. V was pared by 3 bases and J by 4 bases, with 17 bases between. Germline-derived CDR1 and CDR2 are KGHSH and LQKENI. This CDR3 contains 16 residues.

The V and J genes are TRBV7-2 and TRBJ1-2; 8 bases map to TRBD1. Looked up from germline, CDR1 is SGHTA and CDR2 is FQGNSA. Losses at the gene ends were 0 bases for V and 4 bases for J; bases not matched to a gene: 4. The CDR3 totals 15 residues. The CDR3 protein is CASSLAGQGIYGYTF. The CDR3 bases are TGTGCCAGCAGCTTAGCAGGACAGGGAATCTATGGCTACACCTTC. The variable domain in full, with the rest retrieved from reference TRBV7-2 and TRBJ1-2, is GAGVSQSPSNKVTEKGKDVELRCDPISGHTALYWYRQSLGQGLEFLIYFQGNSAPDKSGLPSDRFSAERTGGSVSTLTIQRTQQEDSAVYLCASSLAGQGIYGYTFGSGTRLTVV.

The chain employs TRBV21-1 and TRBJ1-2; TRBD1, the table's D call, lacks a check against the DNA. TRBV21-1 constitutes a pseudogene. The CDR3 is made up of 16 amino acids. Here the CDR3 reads CASSKKGDHRGYGYTF. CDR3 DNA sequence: TGTGCCAGCAGCAAAAAAGGAGATCACCGGGGCTATGGCTACACCTTC.

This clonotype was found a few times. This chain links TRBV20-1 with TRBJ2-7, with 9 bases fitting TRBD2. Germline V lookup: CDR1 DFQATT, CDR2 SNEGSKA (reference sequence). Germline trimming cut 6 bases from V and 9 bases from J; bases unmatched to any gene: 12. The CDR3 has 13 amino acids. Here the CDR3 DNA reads TGCAGTGCAGGTCTAGCGGGAACCGTCGGGCAGTACTTC. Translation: CSAGLAGTVGQYF.

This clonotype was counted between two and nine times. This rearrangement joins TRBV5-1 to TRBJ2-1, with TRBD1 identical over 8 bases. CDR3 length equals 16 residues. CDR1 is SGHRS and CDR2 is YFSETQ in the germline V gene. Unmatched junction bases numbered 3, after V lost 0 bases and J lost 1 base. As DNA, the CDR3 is TGCGCCAGCAGCTTGGAACAGGGGGTTTCCTACAATGAGCAGTTCTTC. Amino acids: CASSLEQGVSYNEQFF.

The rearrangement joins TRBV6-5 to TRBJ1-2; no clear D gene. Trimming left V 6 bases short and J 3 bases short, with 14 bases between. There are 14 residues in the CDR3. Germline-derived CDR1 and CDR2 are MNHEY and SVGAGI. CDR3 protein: CASRAAGRDYGYTF. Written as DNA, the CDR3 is TGTGCCAGCAGGGCGGCTGGCCGAGACTATGGCTACACCTTC.

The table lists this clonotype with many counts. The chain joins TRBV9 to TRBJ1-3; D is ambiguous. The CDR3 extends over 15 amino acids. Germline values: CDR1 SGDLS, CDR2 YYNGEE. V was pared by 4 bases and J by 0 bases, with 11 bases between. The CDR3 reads CASSPRSTSGNTIYF. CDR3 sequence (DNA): TGTGCCAGCAGCCCCCGGTCGACCTCTGGAAACACCATATATTTT. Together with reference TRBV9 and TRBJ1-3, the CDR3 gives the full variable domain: DSGVTQTPKHLITATGQRVTLRCSPRSGDLSVYWYQQSLDQGLQFLIQYYNGEERAKGNILERFSAQQFPDLHSELNLSSLELGDSALYFCASSPRSTSGNTIYFGEGSWLTVV.

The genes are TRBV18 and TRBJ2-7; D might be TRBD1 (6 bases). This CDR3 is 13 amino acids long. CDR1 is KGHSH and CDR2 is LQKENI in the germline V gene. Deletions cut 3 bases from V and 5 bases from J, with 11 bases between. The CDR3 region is CASSPWGQDEQYF. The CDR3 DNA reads TGTGCCAGCTCACCTTGGGGGCAGGACGAGCAGTACTTC. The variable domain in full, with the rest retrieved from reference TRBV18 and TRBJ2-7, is NAGVMQNPRHLVRRRGQEARLRCSPMKGHSHVYWYRQLPEEGLKFMVYLQKENIIDESGMPKERFSAEFPKEGPSILRIQQVVRGDSAAYFCASSPWGQDEQYFGPGTRLTVT.

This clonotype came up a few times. Here the CDR3 reads CSVGGEQGASTEAFF. DNA of the CDR3: TGCAGCGTTGGAGGCGAGCAGGGGGCGTCCACTGAAGCTTTCTTT. This rearrangement joins TRBV29-1 to TRBJ1-1, with 8 nucleotides matching TRBD1. Per germline, CDR1 SQVTM and CDR2 ANQGSEA. The J segment lost 4 bases and the V segment lost 4 bases, leaving 11 bases of the junction unmatched. This CDR3 is built from 15 residues.

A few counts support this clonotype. The CDR3 DNA reads TGCAGCGTCCCAGTTTACGGGGTGAGCGACGAGCAGTACTTC. Translation: CSVPVYGVSDEQYF. The V call is TRBV29-1, the J call TRBJ2-7; a possible D gene is TRBD2 (5 bases). This CDR3 region has 14 residues. CDR1 and CDR2 (germline): SQVTM, ANQGSEA. V gave up 6 bases and J gave up 5 bases, with 20 bases separating them.

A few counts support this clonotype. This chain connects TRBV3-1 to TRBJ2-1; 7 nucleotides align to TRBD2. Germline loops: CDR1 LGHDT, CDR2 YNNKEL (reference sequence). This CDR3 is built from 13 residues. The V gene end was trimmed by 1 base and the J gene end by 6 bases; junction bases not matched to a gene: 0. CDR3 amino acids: CASSQVAGNEQFF. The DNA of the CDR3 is TGTGCCAGCAGCCAAGTAGCGGGCAATGAGCAGTTCTTC.

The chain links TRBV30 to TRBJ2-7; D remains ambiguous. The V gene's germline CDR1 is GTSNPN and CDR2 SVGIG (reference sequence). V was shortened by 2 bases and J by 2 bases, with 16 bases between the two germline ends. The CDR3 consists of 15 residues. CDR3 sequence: CAWSPTPGRAYEQYF. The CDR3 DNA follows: TGTGCCTGGAGTCCCACCCCGGGTAGGGCCTACGAGCAGTACTTC.

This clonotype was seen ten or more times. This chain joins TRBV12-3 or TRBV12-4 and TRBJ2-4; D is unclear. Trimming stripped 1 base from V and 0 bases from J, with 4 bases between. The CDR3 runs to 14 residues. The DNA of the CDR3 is TGTGCCAGCAGTTTAGGGCTAGCCAAAAACATTCAGTACTTC. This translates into CASSLGLAKNIQYF.

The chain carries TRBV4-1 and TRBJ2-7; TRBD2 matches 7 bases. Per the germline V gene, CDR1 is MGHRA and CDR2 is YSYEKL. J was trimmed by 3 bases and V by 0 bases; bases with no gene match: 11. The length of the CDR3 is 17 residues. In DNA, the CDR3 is TGCGCCAGCAGCCAAGATGTGTTAGGGCTAGCGGACTACGAGCAGTACTTC. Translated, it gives CASSQDVLGLADYEQYF.

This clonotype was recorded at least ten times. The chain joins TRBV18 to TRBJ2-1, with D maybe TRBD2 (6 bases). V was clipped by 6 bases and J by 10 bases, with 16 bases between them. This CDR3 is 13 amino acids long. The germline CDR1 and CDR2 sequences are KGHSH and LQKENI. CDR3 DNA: TGTGCCAGCTCTCCCAGACTAGACGGCGAGCAGTTCTTC. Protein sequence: CASSPRLDGEQFF.

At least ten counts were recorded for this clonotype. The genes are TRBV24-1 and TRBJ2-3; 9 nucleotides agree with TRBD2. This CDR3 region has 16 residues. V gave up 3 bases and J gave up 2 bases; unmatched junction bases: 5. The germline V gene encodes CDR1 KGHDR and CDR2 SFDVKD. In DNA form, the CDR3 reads TGTGCCACCAGTGATCCGAGCGGGAGGAACACAGATACGCAGTATTTT. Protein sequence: CATSDPSGRNTDTQYF.

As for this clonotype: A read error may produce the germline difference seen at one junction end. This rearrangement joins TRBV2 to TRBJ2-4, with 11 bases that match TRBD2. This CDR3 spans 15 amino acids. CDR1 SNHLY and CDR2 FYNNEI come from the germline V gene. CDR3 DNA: TGTGCCGGCAGTGAAGGGACTAGCGGAGAGAACATTCAGTACTTC. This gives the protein CAGSEGTSGENIQYF. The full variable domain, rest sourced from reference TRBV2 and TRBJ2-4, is EPEVTQTPSHQVTQMGQEVILRCVPISNHLYFYWYRQILGQKVEFLVSFYNNEISEKSEIFDDQFSVERPDGSNFTLKIRSTKLEDSAMYFCAGSEGTSGENIQYFGAGTRLSVL.

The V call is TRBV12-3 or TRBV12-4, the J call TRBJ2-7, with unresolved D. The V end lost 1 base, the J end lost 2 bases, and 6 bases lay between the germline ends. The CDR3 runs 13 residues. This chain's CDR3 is CASSLGLTYEQYF. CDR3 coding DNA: TGTGCCAGCAGTTTAGGACTGACCTACGAGCAGTACTTC.

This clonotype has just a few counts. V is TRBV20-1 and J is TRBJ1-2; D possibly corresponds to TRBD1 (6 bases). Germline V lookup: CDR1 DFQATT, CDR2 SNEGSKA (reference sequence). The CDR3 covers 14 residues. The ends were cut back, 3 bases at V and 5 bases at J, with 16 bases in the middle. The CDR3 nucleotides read TGCAGTGCTAGGGGGCCCCTTGGACAGTATGGCTACACCTTC. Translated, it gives CSARGPLGQYGYTF.

The DNA for the CDR3 is TGCAGTGCTAGTCGGGAGTTAGCCAAAAACATTCAGTACTTC. This sequence encodes CSASRELAKNIQYF. The rearrangement links TRBV20-1 to TRBJ2-4, with D maybe TRBD2 (6 bases). Trimming stripped 3 bases from V and 0 bases from J, with 9 bases between. This CDR3 has 14 amino acids. Germline V lookup: CDR1 DFQATT, CDR2 SNEGSKA (reference sequence).